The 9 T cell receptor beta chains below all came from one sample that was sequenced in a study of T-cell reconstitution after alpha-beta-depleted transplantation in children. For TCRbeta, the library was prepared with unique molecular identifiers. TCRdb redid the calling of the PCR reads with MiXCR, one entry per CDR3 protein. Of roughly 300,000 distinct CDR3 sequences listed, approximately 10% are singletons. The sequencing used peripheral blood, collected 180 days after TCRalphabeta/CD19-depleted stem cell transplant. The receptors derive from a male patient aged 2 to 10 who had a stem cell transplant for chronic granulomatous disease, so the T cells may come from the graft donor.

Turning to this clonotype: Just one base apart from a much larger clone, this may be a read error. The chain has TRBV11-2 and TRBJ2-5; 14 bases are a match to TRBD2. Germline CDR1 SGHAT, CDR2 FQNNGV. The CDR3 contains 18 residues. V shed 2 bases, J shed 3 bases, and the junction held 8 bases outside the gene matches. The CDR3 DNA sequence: TGTGCCAGCAGCTTAAAGGGTGGACTAGCGGGAGGTGAAGAGACCCAGTACTTC. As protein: CASSLKGGLAGGEETQYF.

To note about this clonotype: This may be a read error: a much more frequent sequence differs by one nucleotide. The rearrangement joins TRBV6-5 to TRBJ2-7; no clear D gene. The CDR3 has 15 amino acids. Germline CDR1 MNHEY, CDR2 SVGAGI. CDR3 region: CSSSSVERRGYEQYF. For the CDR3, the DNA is TGTTCCAGCAGTTCGGTCGAGAGACGAGGCTACGAGCAGTACTTC.

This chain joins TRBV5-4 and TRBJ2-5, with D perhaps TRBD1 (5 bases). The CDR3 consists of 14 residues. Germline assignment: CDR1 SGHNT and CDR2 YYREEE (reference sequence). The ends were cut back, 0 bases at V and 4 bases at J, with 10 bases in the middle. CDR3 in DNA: TGTGCCAGCAGCTTGGCCAACAGGCCAGAGACCCAGTACTTC. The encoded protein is CASSLANRPETQYF.

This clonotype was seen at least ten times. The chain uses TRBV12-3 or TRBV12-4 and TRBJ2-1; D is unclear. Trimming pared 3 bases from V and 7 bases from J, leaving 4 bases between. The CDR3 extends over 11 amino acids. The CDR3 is CASSFMNEQFF. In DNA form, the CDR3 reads TGTGCCAGCAGTTTTATGAATGAGCAGTTCTTC.

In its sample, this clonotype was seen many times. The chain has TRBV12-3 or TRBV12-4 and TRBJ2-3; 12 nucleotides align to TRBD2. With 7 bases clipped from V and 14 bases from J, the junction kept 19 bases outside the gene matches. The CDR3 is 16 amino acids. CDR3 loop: CASTSRLAGDSKPLYF. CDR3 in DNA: TGTGCCAGCACCTCTCGACTAGCGGGGGACAGTAAGCCATTGTATTTT.

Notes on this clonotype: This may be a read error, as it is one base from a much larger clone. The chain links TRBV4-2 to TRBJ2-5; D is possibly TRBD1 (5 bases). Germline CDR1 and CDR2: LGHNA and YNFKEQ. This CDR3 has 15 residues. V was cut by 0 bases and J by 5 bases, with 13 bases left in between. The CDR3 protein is CASSQDARTTETQYF. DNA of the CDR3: TGTGCCAGCAGCCAAGACGCCAGGACAACGGAGACCCAGTACTTC.

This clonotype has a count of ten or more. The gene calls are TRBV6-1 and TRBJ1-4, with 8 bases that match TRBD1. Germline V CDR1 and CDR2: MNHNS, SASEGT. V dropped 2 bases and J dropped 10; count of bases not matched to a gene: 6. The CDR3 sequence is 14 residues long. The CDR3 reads CASSEQQGEGKLFF. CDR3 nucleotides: TGTGCCAGCAGTGAACAACAGGGGGAGGGAAAACTGTTTTTT.

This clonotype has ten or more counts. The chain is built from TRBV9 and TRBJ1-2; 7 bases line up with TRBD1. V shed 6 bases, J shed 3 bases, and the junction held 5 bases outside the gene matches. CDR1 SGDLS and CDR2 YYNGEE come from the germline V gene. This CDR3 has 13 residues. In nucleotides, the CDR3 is TGTGCCAGCACCCTAGGGGGCGACTATGGCTACACCTTC. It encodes CASTLGGDYGYTF.

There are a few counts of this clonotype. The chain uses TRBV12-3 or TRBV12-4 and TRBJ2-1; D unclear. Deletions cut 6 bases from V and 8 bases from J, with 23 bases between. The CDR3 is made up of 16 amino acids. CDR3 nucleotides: TGTGCCAGCAGCCCCCCCCTCAACACCATGGGCGATGAGCAGTTCTTC. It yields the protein CASSPPLNTMGDEQFF.